This TCR beta chain was found in a study of control samples from healthy donors and cancer patients (dated by TCRdb to the early 2020s). Comments on this clone: Its target antigen remains unknown. No base quality information exists; no much larger clone differs at one position.

Libraries were built with the immunoSEQ multiplex PCR assay. Here the immuneACCESS table is served through TCRdb, limited to in-frame sequences with V and J called. Missing clones are a known gap in these copies; in checked studies unresolved V genes cover under half, and the rest lacks a known reason. Across this sample there are about 190,000 clones, with 91% seen only once. The ten largest make up roughly 1.9% of the sample. CDR1 and CDR2, looked up from the germline V gene (reference sequence), are SEHNR and FQNEAQ. The CDR3 has 17 amino acids, counting the end cysteine and phenylalanine. The sequence is cut down to CDR3 DNA, 51 bases in frame from base 1. V loses 5 bases at its end and J loses 2 bases; junction bases beyond the gene matches: 9.

Rearrangement joined TRBV7-9 to TRBJ1-4; a stretch of 9 junction bases matches TRBD1. This sequence originates from a man aged 25 to 45 in good health. The sequenced sample was blood. For the CDR3, the sequence is CASSPRTGELTNEKLFF. The nucleotide sequence is TGTGCCAGCAGCCCAAGGACAGGGGAGCTCACTAATGAAAAACTGTTTTTT.